What follows are 18 T cell receptor beta chains derived from one specimen sequenced in a study of blood T cell repertoires in COVID-19. The protocol was immunoSEQ multiplex PCR, while the TCRdb copy is restricted to in-frame clones and leaves out a portion. This repertoire shows 60,000 or so clones, 80% to 90% found once; its top ten account for roughly 6.6%. The sample comprised peripheral blood. These receptors were taken from a man aged 55 to 70 with acute or convalescent COVID-19.

V gene TRBV7-6 combines with J gene TRBJ2-3, with D tentatively TRBD2 (5 bases). The CDR3 runs to 15 residues. Germline CDR1 SGHVS, CDR2 FNYEAQ. Trimming stripped 1 base from V and 1 base from J, with 9 bases between. In DNA, the CDR3 is TGTGCCAGCAGCTTAGGAGGGATCGGCACAGATACGCAGTATTTT. Its protein product is CASSLGGIGTDTQYF.

V gene TRBV30 combines with J gene TRBJ1-4, with a possible D match to TRBD1 (5 bases). Looked up from germline, CDR1 is GTSNPN and CDR2 is SVGIG (reference sequence). The CDR3 has 13 amino acids. Deletions cut 1 base from V and 8 bases from J, with 11 bases between. The CDR3 nucleotides read TGTGCCTGGAGTGCACAGGTTAACGAAAAACTGTTTTTT. Its translation is CAWSAQVNEKLFF.

Turning to this clone: One end of the junction varies from germline; a read error may be responsible. J is TRBJ2-7 and V is TRBV7-2; 12 nucleotides match TRBD2. CDR1 and CDR2 from the germline V gene are SGHTA and FQGNSA. The CDR3 is 15 residues long. CDR3 region: CASSVASGGAYEQYF. The DNA for the CDR3 is TGTGCCAGCAGCGTAGCTAGCGGGGGGGCCTACGAGCAGTACTTC.

The rearrangement links TRBV6-5 to TRBJ2-1; TRBD1 matches 9 bases. Germline V gene sequence: CDR1 MNHEY, CDR2 SVGAGI. The ends lost 6 bases at V and 8 bases at J; junction bases unmatched: 11. The CDR3 has 15 amino acids. CDR3 residues: CASRKGGQGKHEQFF. As DNA, the CDR3 is TGTGCCAGCAGGAAAGGGGGACAGGGAAAACATGAGCAGTTCTTC.

The chain employs TRBV5-1 and TRBJ2-3, with 8 bases that match TRBD1. The V segment lost 4 bases and the J segment 1 base; nucleotides outside the gene matches: 5. Germline V gene lookup returns CDR1 SGHRS and CDR2 YFSETQ. This CDR3 is built from 15 residues. In DNA form, the CDR3 reads TGCGCCAGCAGCCCGGGGACAGGTGGCACAGATACGCAGTATTTT. It codes for CASSPGTGGTDTQYF.

The V gene is TRBV6-2 or TRBV6-3, the J gene TRBJ1-1; 8 nucleotides line up with TRBD1. The junction had 11 bases not matched to a gene; V was cut back by 6 bases and J by 5 bases. The CDR3 extends over 15 amino acids. CDR1 and CDR2 (germline): MNHEY, SVGEGT. CDR3 region: CASSRTGKGMTEAFF. Here the CDR3 DNA reads TGTGCCAGCAGCCGGACAGGGAAGGGGATGACTGAAGCTTTCTTT.

This clone is a singleton in its sample. The genes are TRBV24-1 and TRBJ2-4; 10 bases align to TRBD1. With 4 bases clipped from V and 0 bases from J, the junction kept 5 bases outside the gene matches. Germline CDR1 KGHDR, CDR2 SFDVKD. The CDR3 extends over 17 amino acids. CDR3: CATSEGTGALAKNIQYF. For the CDR3, the DNA is TGTGCCACCAGTGAGGGGACAGGGGCACTAGCCAAAAACATTCAGTACTTC.

As for this clone: One end of the junction does not line up with germline, which may come from a read error. The rearrangement links TRBV5-1 to TRBJ2-2; TRBD2 agrees at 7 bases. The length of the CDR3 is 15 residues. Germline V lookup: CDR1 SGHRS, CDR2 YFSETQ. CDR3 in amino acids: CASSFQLAKTGELFF. The CDR3 DNA is TGCGCCAGCAGCTTCCAACTAGCGAAGACCGGGGAGCTGTTTTTT. The variable domain in full, completed from reference TRBV5-1 and TRBJ2-2, reads KAGVTQTPRYLIKTRGQQVTLSCSPISGHRSVSWYQQTPGQGLQFLFEYFSETQRNKGNFPGRFSGRQFSNSRSEMNVSTLELGDSALYLCASSFQLAKTGELFFGEGSRLTVL.

This clone was observed once. The chain is built from TRBV18 and TRBJ1-3; 7 positions agree with TRBD1. Trimming took 2 bases from V and 3 from J; bases not matched to a gene: 10. The CDR3 loop spans 17 amino acids. Germline loops: CDR1 KGHSH, CDR2 LQKENI. The CDR3 sequence: CASSPEEPGGIGNTIYF. CDR3 sequence (DNA): TGTGCCAGCTCACCAGAGGAACCAGGGGGGATTGGAAACACCATATATTTT.

The chain links TRBV6-5 to TRBJ1-2; possible D gene TRBD1, 6 bases. The CDR3 has 16 amino acids. In germline, CDR1 is MNHEY, CDR2 SVGAGI. V lost 2 bases and J 0 bases, leaving 13 bases between the germline ends. CDR3 sequence reads: CASSYHTGSTNYGYTF. CDR3 coding DNA: TGTGCCAGCAGTTACCATACAGGGTCCACTAACTATGGCTACACCTTC.

This clone appeared a few times. V is TRBV7-9 and J is TRBJ1-4, with TRBD1 identical over 8 bases. Germline assignment: CDR1 SEHNR and CDR2 FQNEAQ (reference sequence). The CDR3 runs 19 residues. With 3 bases clipped from V and 8 bases from J, the junction kept 20 bases outside the gene matches. In DNA, the CDR3 is TGTGCCAGCAGCTTGTCGGTGGGGACAGGAAGGACCCTTAGGGAAAAACTGTTTTTT. Encoded protein: CASSLSVGTGRTLREKLFF.

V and J are TRBV3-1 (or the pseudogene TRBV3-2) and TRBJ2-1; possibly TRBD1 for D (5 bases). Trimming shortened V by 6 bases and J by 4 bases, and 19 bases separated the two germline ends. This CDR3 comprises 16 residues. Germline loops: CDR1 LGHDT, CDR2 YNNKEL (reference sequence). The CDR3 bases are TGTGCCAGCAGTCTATGGGGAAGGGGATTGTACAATGAGCAGTTCTTC. Encoded protein: CASSLWGRGLYNEQFF.

The J gene is TRBJ1-2, the V gene TRBV4-3, with D perhaps TRBD1 (6 bases). In germline, CDR1 is LGHNA, CDR2 YSLEER. Trimming cost V 1 base and J 7 bases, with 10 bases left between them. The CDR3 is 13 residues long. The chain's CDR3 is CASSQGGPGGYTF. CDR3 DNA sequence: TGCGCCAGCAGCCAAGGGGGGCCCGGTGGCTACACCTTC.

This chain uses TRBV19 with TRBJ1-6, with a possible D match to TRBD1 (6 bases). The CDR3 spans 15 residues. The germline V gene encodes CDR1 LNHDA and CDR2 SQIVND (reference sequence). V was pared by 7 bases and J by 9 bases, with 19 bases between. CDR3 amino acids: CASTYGGSRGSPLHF. The CDR3 coding sequence is TGTGCCAGTACCTATGGGGGCTCAAGGGGTTCACCCCTCCACTTT.

The chain has TRBV6-6 and TRBJ1-4, with a possible D match to TRBD1 (5 bases). CDR1 is MNHNY and CDR2 is SVGAGI in the germline V gene (reference sequence). V shed 6 bases and J shed 8 bases, with 10 bases lying between them. This CDR3 is built from 12 residues. CDR3 sequence reads: CASSQDREKLFF. The CDR3 DNA sequence: TGTGCCAGCAGCCAAGACAGAGAAAAACTGTTTTTT.

The V call is TRBV7-6, the J call TRBJ2-3; 13 bases match TRBD2. CDR3 size: 16 residues. The germline V gene has CDR1 SGHVS and CDR2 FNYEAQ. V was clipped by 5 bases and J by 5 bases; unmatched bases: 7. The CDR3 loop reads CASSPSLAGGQDTQYF. In DNA, the CDR3 is TGTGCCAGCAGCCCCTCACTAGCGGGGGGGCAAGATACGCAGTATTTT.

The V and J genes are TRBV7-2 and TRBJ2-1; TRBD2 matches at 13 bases. V shed 1 base and J 0 bases; nucleotides not matched to a gene: 3. CDR3 length: 18 amino acids. Germline lookup yields CDR1 SGHTA and CDR2 FQGNSA. The CDR3 is CASSLELAGGVSYNEQFF. The DNA for the CDR3 is TGTGCCAGCAGCTTAGAACTAGCGGGGGGGGTCTCCTACAATGAGCAGTTCTTC.

The rearrangement uses TRBV15 and TRBJ2-2; 7 bases map to TRBD1. The germline V gene encodes CDR1 LNHNV and CDR2 YYDKDF (reference sequence). CDR3 length: 14 amino acids. Losses at the gene ends were 6 bases for V and 7 bases for J; bases not matched to a gene: 8. The CDR3 here is CATRADRAVGELFF. The DNA of the CDR3 is TGTGCCACCAGAGCCGACAGGGCAGTCGGGGAGCTGTTTTTT.